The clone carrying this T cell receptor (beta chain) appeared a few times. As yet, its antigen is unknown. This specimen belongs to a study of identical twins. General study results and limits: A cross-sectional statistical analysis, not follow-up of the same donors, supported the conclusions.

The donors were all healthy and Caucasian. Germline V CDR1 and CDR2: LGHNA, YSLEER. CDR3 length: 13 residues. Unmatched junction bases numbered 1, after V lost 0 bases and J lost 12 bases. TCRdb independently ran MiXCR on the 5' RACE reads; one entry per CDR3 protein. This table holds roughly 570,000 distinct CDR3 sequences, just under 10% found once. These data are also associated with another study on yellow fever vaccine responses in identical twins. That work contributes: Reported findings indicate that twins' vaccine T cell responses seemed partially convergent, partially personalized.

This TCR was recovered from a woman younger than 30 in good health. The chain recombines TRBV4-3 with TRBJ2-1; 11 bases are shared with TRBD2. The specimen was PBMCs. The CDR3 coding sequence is TGCGCCAGCAGCCAAGACCTAGCGGGAGGGCAGTTCTTC. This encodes CASSQDLAGGQFF.